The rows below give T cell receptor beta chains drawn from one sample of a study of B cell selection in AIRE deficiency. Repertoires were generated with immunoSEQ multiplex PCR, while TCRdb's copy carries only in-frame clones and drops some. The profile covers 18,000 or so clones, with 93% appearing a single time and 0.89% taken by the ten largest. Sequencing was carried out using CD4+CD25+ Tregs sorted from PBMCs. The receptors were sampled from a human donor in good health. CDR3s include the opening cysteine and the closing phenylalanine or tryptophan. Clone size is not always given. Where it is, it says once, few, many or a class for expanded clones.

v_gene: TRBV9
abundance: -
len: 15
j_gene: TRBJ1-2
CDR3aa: CASSAGTGSSYGYTF

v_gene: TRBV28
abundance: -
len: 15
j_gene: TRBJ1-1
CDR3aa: CASSHRDRGWTEAFF

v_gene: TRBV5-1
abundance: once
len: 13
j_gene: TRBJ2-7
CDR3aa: CASRKGTGGEQYF

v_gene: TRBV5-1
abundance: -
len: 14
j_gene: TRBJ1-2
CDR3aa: CASSPAGANYGYTF

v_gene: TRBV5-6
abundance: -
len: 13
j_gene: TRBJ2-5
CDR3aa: CASSITGVETQYF

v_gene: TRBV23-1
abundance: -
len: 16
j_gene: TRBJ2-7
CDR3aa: CASSQVVGTGSYEQYF

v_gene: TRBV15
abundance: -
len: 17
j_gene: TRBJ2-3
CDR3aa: CATSRKSTSGLTDTQYF

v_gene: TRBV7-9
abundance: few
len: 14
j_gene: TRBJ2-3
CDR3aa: CASSWGGSPDTQYF

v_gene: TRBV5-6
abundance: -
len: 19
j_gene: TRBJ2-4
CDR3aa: CASSLRTSGRAGAKNIQYF

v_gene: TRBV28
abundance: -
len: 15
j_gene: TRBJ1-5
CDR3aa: CASSSNQGFVQPQHF

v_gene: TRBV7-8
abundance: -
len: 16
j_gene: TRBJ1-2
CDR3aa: CASSDYRVPFVYGYTF

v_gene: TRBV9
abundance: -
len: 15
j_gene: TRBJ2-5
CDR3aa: CASSGTASHPETQYF

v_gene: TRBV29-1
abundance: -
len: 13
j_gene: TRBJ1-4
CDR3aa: CSAGGLYNEKLFF

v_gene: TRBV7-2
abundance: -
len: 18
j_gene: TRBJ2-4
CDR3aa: CASSLALSGQAGKNIQYF

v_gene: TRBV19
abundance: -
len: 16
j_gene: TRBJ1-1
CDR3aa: CASSRTGGFGYAEAFF

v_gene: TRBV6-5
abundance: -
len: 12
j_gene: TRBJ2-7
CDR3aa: CASWSAGQAKYF

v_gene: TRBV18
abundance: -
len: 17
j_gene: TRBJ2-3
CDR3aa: CASSRKLAGGLTDTQYF

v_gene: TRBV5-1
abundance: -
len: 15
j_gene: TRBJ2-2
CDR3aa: CASSFYRADTGELFF

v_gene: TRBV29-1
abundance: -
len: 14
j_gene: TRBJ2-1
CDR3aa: CSVERGLAVNEQFF

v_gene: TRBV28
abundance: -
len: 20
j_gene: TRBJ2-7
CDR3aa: CASSTPPGRAGPQVIYEQYF

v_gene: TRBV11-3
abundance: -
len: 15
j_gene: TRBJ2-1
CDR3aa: CASSPGQGRYNEQFF

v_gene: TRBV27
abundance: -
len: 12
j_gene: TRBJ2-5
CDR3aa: CASSPSPGTQYF

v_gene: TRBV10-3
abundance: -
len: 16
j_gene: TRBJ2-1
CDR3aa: CAISESGRALRNEQFF

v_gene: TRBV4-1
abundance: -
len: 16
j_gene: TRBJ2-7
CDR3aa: CASSQEPSSGGIEQYF

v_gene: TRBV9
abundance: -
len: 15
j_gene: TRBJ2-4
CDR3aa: CASSVGPQGENIQYF

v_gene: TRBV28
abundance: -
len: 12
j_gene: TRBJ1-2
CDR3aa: CASSNRDYGYTF

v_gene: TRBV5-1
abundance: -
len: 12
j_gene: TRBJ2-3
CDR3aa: CASSVRGGTQYF

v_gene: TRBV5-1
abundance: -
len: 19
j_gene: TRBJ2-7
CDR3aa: CASSLSAVLAGGPTGEQYF

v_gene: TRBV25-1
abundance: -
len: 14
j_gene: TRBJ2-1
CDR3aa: CASSAASGHNEQFF

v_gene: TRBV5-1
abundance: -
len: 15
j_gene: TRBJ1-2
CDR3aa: CASSGGPEANYGYTF

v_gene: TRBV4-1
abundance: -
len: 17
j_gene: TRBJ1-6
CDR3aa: CASSQGTGSSYNSPLHF

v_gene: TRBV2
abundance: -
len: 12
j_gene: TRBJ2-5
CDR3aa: CASGRRGVTQYF

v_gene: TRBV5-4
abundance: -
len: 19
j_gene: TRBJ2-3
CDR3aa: CASSLAIGTGGHSTDTQYF

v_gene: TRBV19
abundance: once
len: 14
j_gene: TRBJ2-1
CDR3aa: CASCLRELRDEQFF

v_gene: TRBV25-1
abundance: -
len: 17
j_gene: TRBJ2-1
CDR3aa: CASSEWGSGISINEQFF

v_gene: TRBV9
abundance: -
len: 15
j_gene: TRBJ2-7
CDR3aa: CASSVEPAPSYEQYF

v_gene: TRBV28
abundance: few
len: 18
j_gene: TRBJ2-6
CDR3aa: CASSLSARQGSGANVLTF

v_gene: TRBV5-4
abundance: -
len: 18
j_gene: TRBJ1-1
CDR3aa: CASSPMAGGIGSGTEAFF

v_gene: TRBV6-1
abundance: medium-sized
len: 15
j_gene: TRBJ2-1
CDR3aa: CASSEGAAFYNEQFF

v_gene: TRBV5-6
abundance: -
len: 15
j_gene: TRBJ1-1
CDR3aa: CASSFWDRANTEAFF

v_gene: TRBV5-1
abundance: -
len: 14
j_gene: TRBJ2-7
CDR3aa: CASSYGTWAYEQYF

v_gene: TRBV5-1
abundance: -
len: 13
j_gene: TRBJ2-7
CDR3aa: CASSPGRGHEQYF

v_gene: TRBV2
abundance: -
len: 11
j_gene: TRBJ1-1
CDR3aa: CASSEARKAFF

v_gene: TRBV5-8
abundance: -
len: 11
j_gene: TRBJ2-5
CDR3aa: CASSLRETQYF

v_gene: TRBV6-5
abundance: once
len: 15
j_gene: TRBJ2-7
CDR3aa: CASSVGGRALGEQYF

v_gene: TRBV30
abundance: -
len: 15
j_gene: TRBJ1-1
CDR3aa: CAWRARNQRNTEAFF

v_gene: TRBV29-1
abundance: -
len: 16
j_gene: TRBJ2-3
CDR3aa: CSVVSRFGTGTDTQYF

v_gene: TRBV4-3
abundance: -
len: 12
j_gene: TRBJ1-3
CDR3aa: CASSQGPDTIYF

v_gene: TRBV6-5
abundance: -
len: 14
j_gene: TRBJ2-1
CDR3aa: CASSYRTDTNEQFF

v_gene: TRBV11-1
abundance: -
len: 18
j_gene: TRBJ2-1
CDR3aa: CASSLWDRGPLSYNEQFF

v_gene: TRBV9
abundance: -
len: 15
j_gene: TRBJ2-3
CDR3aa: CASSVGGDSTDTQYF

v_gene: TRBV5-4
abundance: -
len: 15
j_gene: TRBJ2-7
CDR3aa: CASSLLGQTTYEQYF

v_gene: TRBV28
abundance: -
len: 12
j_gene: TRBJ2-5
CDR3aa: CASSPGPGTQYF

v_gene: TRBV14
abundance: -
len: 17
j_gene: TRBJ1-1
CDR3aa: CASSQDDRGKLNTEAFF

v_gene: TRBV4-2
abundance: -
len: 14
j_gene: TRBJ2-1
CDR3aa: CASSQDRRTNEQFF

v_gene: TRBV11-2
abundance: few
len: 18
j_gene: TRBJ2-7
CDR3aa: CASSPFLGEAGASYEQYF

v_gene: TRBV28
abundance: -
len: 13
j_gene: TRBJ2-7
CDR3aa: CASRDIFYYEQYF